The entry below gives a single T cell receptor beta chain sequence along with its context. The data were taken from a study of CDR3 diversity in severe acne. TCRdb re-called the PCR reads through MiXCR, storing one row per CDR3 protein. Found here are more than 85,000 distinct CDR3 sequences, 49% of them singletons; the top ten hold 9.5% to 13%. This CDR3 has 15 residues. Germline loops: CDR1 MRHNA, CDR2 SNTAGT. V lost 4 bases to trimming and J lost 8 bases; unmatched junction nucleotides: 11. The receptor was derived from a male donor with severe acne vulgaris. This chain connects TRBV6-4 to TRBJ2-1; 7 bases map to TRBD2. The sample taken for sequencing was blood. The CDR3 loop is CASSVLARESHEQFF. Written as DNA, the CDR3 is TGTGCCAGCAGTGTACTAGCGAGAGAAAGTCATGAGCAGTTCTTC.